The 23 T cell receptor beta chains given below trace back to one sample, sequenced in a study of shared clonotypes between healthy human individuals. This table comes from immunoSEQ multiplex PCR, and its TCRdb copy is limited to in-frame clones, with some not included. This sample has a few million clones, with just under 95% found just once. Naive CD8 cells, CD45RO-negative and positively selected for CCR7, excluded terminally differentiated effector memory CD45RA+ cells. Material for sequencing was naive CD8+ T cells from PBMCs. The receptors were gathered from a man aged 18-30 years in good health. Some clones in this sample may be carry-over from other donors' samples.

In its sample, this clone was seen once. The rearrangement uses TRBV7-8 and TRBJ2-4; D is undetermined. The V gene lost 4 bases and the J gene lost 5 bases, with 12 bases spanning the gap. The CDR3 covers 14 residues. Germline V gene lookup returns CDR1 SGHVS and CDR2 FQNEAQ. CDR3 DNA sequence: TGTGCCAGCAGCTCAAGGGCATCGGAAAACATTCAGTACTTC. Translating it yields CASSSRASENIQYF.

V is TRBV7-8 and J is TRBJ1-2; D perhaps matches TRBD1 (5 bases). The CDR3 consists of 18 residues. Per the germline V gene, CDR1 is SGHVS and CDR2 is FQNEAQ. The V and J ends lost 5 bases and 2 bases respectively, with 24 bases between them. The CDR3 sequence is CASSRIPGFLGMNYGYTF. CDR3 nucleotide sequence: TGTGCCAGCAGCCGTATCCCAGGGTTCTTGGGTATGAACTATGGCTACACCTTC.

This chain uses TRBV2 with TRBJ2-3, with 10 bases matching TRBD2. Trimming removed 7 bases from V and 4 bases from J; junction bases left unmatched: 8. Germline V gene sequence: CDR1 SNHLY, CDR2 FYNNEI. CDR3 length: 15 residues. The DNA for the CDR3 is TGTGCCAGCAATCGGGGGACTAGCGTCCCAGATACGCAGTATTTT. It specifies CASNRGTSVPDTQYF.

The chain couples TRBV6-6 to TRBJ1-2; 10 bases are a match to TRBD1. This CDR3 contains 14 residues. Germline loops: CDR1 MNHNY, CDR2 SVGAGI (reference sequence). Germline trimming cut 9 bases from V and 3 bases from J; bases unmatched to any gene: 7. The CDR3 protein is CASRIDRGHYGYTF. In nucleotides, the CDR3 is TGTGCCAGTCGAATAGACAGGGGGCACTATGGCTACACCTTC.

The chain carries TRBV27 and TRBJ2-7, with TRBD2 matching 9 bases. V lost 3 bases and J lost 3; bases outside the gene matches: 6. This CDR3 comprises 15 residues. Germline V gene data show CDR1 as MNHEY and CDR2 as SMNVEV (reference sequence). The CDR3 nucleotides read TGTGCCAGCAGTTTTCGTTTAGCGGGAGTCTACGAGCAGTACTTC. Translation gives CASSFRLAGVYEQYF.

The V and J genes are TRBV27 and TRBJ2-5; weak D call: TRBD2 (5 bases). V was pared by 1 base and J by 5 bases, with 14 bases between. Germline V gene lookup returns CDR1 MNHEY and CDR2 SMNVEV (reference sequence). The CDR3 covers 15 residues. The CDR3 loop reads CASSLLPGRGETQYF. The CDR3 DNA follows: TGTGCCAGCAGTTTATTGCCGGGGAGAGGGGAGACCCAGTACTTC.

This rearrangement joins TRBV7-3 to TRBJ2-5; 7 bases align to TRBD1. From germline, CDR1 is SGHTA and CDR2 FQGTGA. The CDR3 extends over 16 amino acids. J gave up 2 bases and V 1 base, and 7 bases lay outside the gene matches. In nucleotides, the CDR3 is TGTGCCAGCAGCTTAAGGGACAGAAATACACAAGAGACCCAGTACTTC. Protein: CASSLRDRNTQETQYF. Variable domain in full (rest from reference TRBV7-3 and TRBJ2-5): GAGVSQTPSNKVTEKGKYVELRCDPISGHTALYWYRQSLGQGPEFLIYFQGTGAADDSGLPNDRFFAVRPEGSVSTLKIQRTERGDSAVYLCASSLRDRNTQETQYFGPGTRLLVL.

The V and J genes are TRBV7-2 and TRBJ2-7; 8 bases line up with TRBD2. Looked up from germline, CDR1 is SGHTA and CDR2 is FQGNSA. CDR3 length: 15 amino acids. With V trimmed by 4 bases and J by 7 bases, 12 bases remained unmatched. This CDR3 reads CASSYPVLAGQEQYF. The CDR3 region has the DNA TGTGCCAGCAGCTACCCAGTCCTAGCGGGTCAGGAGCAGTACTTC.

This chain links TRBV28 with TRBJ1-4, with 7 bases identical to TRBD1. The CDR3 runs to 15 residues. V lost 6 bases to trimming and J lost 7 bases; unmatched junction nucleotides: 11. Germline loops: CDR1 MDHEN, CDR2 SYDVKM. CDR3 sequence reads: CASRPVIRGGEKLFF. CDR3 in DNA: TGTGCCAGCAGACCCGTGATCAGGGGGGGTGAAAAACTGTTTTTT.

The chain recombines TRBV5-1 with TRBJ2-3; 10 bases are shared with TRBD2. CDR1 and CDR2 (germline): SGHRS, YFSETQ. Losses at the gene ends were 4 bases for V and 0 bases for J; bases not matched to a gene: 5. CDR3 length: 16 residues. CDR3 residues: CASSPWTSGSTDTQYF. The CDR3, as DNA: TGCGCCAGCAGCCCCTGGACTAGCGGCAGCACAGATACGCAGTATTTT.

This clone was counted a single time. V usage is TRBV7-2 and J usage is TRBJ2-5, with D unclear. V lost 8 bases, J lost 1 base, and 17 bases lay in between. CDR1 is SGHTA, CDR2 FQGNSA, per germline. The CDR3 contains 15 residues. CDR3 sequence: CASGVSRSLQETQYF. The CDR3 DNA sequence: TGTGCCAGCGGGGTCTCTCGCAGTCTCCAAGAGACCCAGTACTTC.

This chain uses TRBV7-3 with TRBJ1-6; D not certain. Germline-derived CDR1 and CDR2 are SGHTA and FQGTGA. The V end lost 7 bases, the J end lost 11 bases, and 6 bases lay between the germline ends. This CDR3 contains 10 residues. CDR3 DNA sequence: TGTGCCAGCAAATTTCCACCCCTCCACTTT. Its translation: CASKFPPLHF.

On this clone itself: In the same sample, other DNA sequences code for this CDR3. The chain has TRBV29-1 and TRBJ2-2; 9 bases align to TRBD2. Trimming cost V 6 bases and J 2 bases; bases outside gene matches: 1. This CDR3 region has 13 residues. Germline V gene data show CDR1 as SQVTM and CDR2 as ANQGSEA. The DNA of the CDR3 is TGCAGCGTCCTAGCGGGAAACACCGGGGAGCTGTTTTTT. It translates to CSVLAGNTGELFF.

The chain joins TRBV9 to TRBJ2-5, with D perhaps matching TRBD1 or TRBD2 (5 bases each). Germline V gene data show CDR1 as SGDLS and CDR2 as YYNGEE. CDR3 length equals 15 residues. V was shortened by 0 bases and J by 2 bases, with 11 bases between the two germline ends. Written as DNA, the CDR3 is TGTGCCAGCAGCGTAGATCTAGGGGAGCAAGAGACCCAGTACTTC. Translated: CASSVDLGEQETQYF. The full variable domain, in which reference TRBV9 and TRBJ2-5 provide the parts outside the CDR3, is DSGVTQTPKHLITATGQRVTLRCSPRSGDLSVYWYQQSLDQGLQFLIQYYNGEERAKGNILERFSAQQFPDLHSELNLSSLELGDSALYFCASSVDLGEQETQYFGPGTRLLVL.

The DNA of the CDR3 is TGTGCCAGCAGCCAAGGAAGGGGACAGTTCTTC. It is translated as CASSQGRGQFF. V is TRBV14 and J is TRBJ2-1, with a tentative D call TRBD1 (5 bases). This CDR3 has 11 residues. Per germline, CDR1 SGHDN and CDR2 FVKESK. V lost 1 base and J 13 bases, leaving 8 bases between the germline ends.

The chain employs TRBV4-1 and TRBJ2-3, with 11 bases aligning to TRBD2. J lost 6 bases, V lost 4 bases, and 9 bases had no gene match. Germline assignment: CDR1 MGHRA and CDR2 YSYEKL. The CDR3 has 16 amino acids. CDR3 sequence: CASSPNSGRARDTQYF. In DNA form, the CDR3 reads TGCGCCAGCAGCCCGAATAGCGGGAGGGCCCGGGATACGCAGTATTTT.

This clone was observed a single time. Other DNA sequences in this specimen translate into the identical CDR3. The chain carries TRBV11-3 and TRBJ2-2; a possible D gene is TRBD1 (6 bases). V was cut by 1 base and J by 4 bases, with 7 bases left in between. This CDR3 spans 14 amino acids. Germline lookup yields CDR1 SGHNT and CDR2 YENEEA. For the CDR3, the DNA is TGTGCCAGCAGCTTAGGCAGGGGCACCGGGGAGCTGTTTTTT. Encoded protein: CASSLGRGTGELFF.

Points on this clone: One end of the junction varies from germline; a read error may be responsible. The CDR3 DNA reads as TGTGCCTGGATAGTGTGGGGGCTGAAGACTGAAGCTTTCTTT. This sequence encodes CAWIVWGLKTEAFF. The rearrangement uses TRBV30 and TRBJ1-1; a weak D match, TRBD1 (6 bases). The CDR3 contains 14 residues. Germline CDR1 is GTSNPN and CDR2 is SVGIG (reference sequence).

CDR3 region: CATSGGWVETQYF. The CDR3 DNA reads as TGTGCCACCAGCGGGGGTTGGGTAGAGACCCAGTACTTC. The gene calls are TRBV15 and TRBJ2-5; D may match TRBD1 or TRBD2 (5 bases each). Germline-derived CDR1 and CDR2 are LNHNV and YYDKDF (reference sequence). The CDR3 sequence is 13 residues long. V lost 5 bases to trimming and J lost 4 bases, with 11 bases between them. The complete variable domain, with remaining parts taken from reference TRBV15 and TRBJ2-5, reads DAMVIQNPRYQVTQFGKPVTLSCSQTLNHNVMYWYQQKSSQAPKLLFHYYDKDFNNEADTPDNFQSRRPNTSFCFLDIRSPGLGDTAMYLCATSGGWVETQYFGPGTRLLVL.

This chain joins TRBV2 and TRBJ2-5; 7 bases align to TRBD1. V shed 3 bases and J 0 bases; nucleotides not matched to a gene: 7. CDR1 is SNHLY, CDR2 FYNNEI, per germline. The CDR3 runs 16 residues. The CDR3: CASSDWDSQNQETQYF. The CDR3 bases are TGTGCCAGCAGTGATTGGGACAGCCAGAACCAAGAGACCCAGTACTTC.

This chain connects TRBV29-1 to TRBJ2-1, with 10 bases aligning to TRBD2. V shed 4 bases, J shed 4 bases, and the junction held 10 bases outside the gene matches. CDR1 and CDR2 from the germline V gene are SQVTM and ANQGSEA. The CDR3 sequence is 16 residues long. CDR3 nucleotides: TGCAGCGTTGGGGGGGCTAGCGGGAGAAGATACAATGAGCAGTTCTTC. Its protein is CSVGGASGRRYNEQFF.

This clone was observed a few times. The chain carries TRBV10-1 and TRBJ1-5, with a possible D match to TRBD1 (5 bases). Germline lookup yields CDR1 WNHNN and CDR2 SYGVQD (reference sequence). The CDR3 loop spans 15 amino acids. Trimming removed 2 bases from V and 5 bases from J, with 13 bases in between. CDR3 bases: TGCGCCAGCAGTGAGAATAGGGGTTCCCATCAGCCCCAGCATTTT. Its translation: CASSENRGSHQPQHF.

This chain links TRBV7-3 with TRBJ1-2, with no clear D. V dropped 4 bases and J dropped 8 bases, with 17 bases sitting between them. CDR1 SGHTA and CDR2 FQGTGA come from the germline V gene. The CDR3 spans 14 residues. CDR3 in amino acids: CASSSSVGGSGYTF. The CDR3 DNA is TGTGCCAGCAGCTCCTCCGTCGGAGGCAGCGGCTACACCTTC.